The 10 T cell receptor beta chains in this list originate from one sample, sequenced in a study of T cell changes during pregnancy in multiple sclerosis. Measured with immunoSEQ multiplex PCR; TCRdb has only the in-frame clones, and not every one. Of tens of thousands of clones listed, more than 90% are singletons. The source was peripheral blood, collected in the second trimester of pregnancy. The receptors shown here come from a female donor in good health, enrolled as a control in a pregnancy study.

The chain carries TRBV28 and TRBJ1-2; 7 bases map to TRBD1. The V gene end was trimmed by 11 bases and the J gene end by 0 bases; junction bases not matched to a gene: 9. The V gene's germline CDR1 is MDHEN and CDR2 SYDVKM. The CDR3 has 14 residues. The DNA for the CDR3 is TGTGCCGGAGGGATAACAGGGGCTAACTATGGCTACACCTTC. It encodes CAGGITGANYGYTF.

This sequence joins TRBV5-1 and TRBJ1-4; TRBD1 agrees at 10 bases. Germline values: CDR1 SGHRS, CDR2 YFSETQ. V shed 4 bases and J 0 bases; nucleotides not matched to a gene: 9. The CDR3 loop spans 18 amino acids. The CDR3 DNA is TGCGCCAGCAGCACCTACGGACAGGGGGTATCAACTAATGAAAAACTGTTTTTT. This codes for CASSTYGQGVSTNEKLFF.

This clone was recorded at least ten times. The CDR3 reads CASSQEFAGGYEQYF. In DNA form, the CDR3 reads TGCGCCAGCAGCCAAGAATTTGCAGGGGGTTACGAGCAGTACTTC. The J gene is TRBJ2-7, the V gene TRBV4-3; TRBD1 agrees at 7 bases. There are 15 residues in the CDR3. CDR1 and CDR2 (germline): LGHNA, YSLEER. J gave up 4 bases and V 0 bases, and 6 bases lay outside the gene matches.

J is TRBJ1-1 and V is TRBV5-1; tentative D call: TRBD1 (5 bases). Per germline, CDR1 SGHRS and CDR2 YFSETQ. V lost 1 base to trimming and J lost 4 bases, with 8 bases between them. The CDR3 covers 13 residues. This chain's CDR3 is CASSLQGATEAFF. The CDR3, as DNA: TGCGCCAGCAGCTTGCAAGGGGCCACTGAAGCTTTCTTT.

This clone has just one count. J is TRBJ2-1 and V is TRBV7-2, with D unresolved. The CDR3 contains 14 residues. Deletions cut 3 bases from V and 15 bases from J, with 21 bases between. CDR1 is SGHTA, CDR2 FQGNSA, per germline. The CDR3 spells CASSLGVMTGDGFF. The CDR3 nucleotides read TGTGCCAGCAGCTTGGGTGTTATGACTGGTGATGGGTTCTTC.

The V call is TRBV9, the J call TRBJ2-5, with 7 bases that match TRBD2. V lost 2 bases, J lost 5 bases, and 9 bases stayed unmatched. CDR1 and CDR2 (germline): SGDLS, YYNGEE. The CDR3 is made up of 15 amino acids. The CDR3 spells CASSVKAGVRETQYF. The CDR3 DNA is TGTGCCAGCAGCGTCAAGGCGGGGGTGAGGGAGACCCAGTACTTC.

The rearrangement uses TRBV4-3 and TRBJ1-5; D ambiguous. V lost 0 bases, J lost 4 bases, and 4 bases lay in between. The CDR3 consists of 13 residues. Per germline, CDR1 LGHNA and CDR2 YSLEER. CDR3 region: CASSQDRNQPQHF. Written as DNA, the CDR3 is TGCGCCAGCAGCCAAGATAGAAATCAGCCCCAGCATTTT.

The table lists this clone with a count of one. J is TRBJ2-7 and V is TRBV5-8; unclear D gene. CDR1 is SGHTS and CDR2 is YDEGEE in the germline V gene. V was shortened by 1 base and J by 7 bases, with 6 bases between the two germline ends. The CDR3 runs 11 residues. The CDR3 DNA reads TGTGCCAGCAGCTTGAACAAAGAGCAGTACTTC. Protein product: CASSLNKEQYF.

The chain links TRBV9 to TRBJ2-3; 13 bases are a match to TRBD2. V shed 3 bases, J shed 2 bases, and the junction held 3 bases outside the gene matches. In germline, CDR1 is SGDLS, CDR2 YYNGEE. The CDR3 consists of 16 residues. The CDR3 DNA reads as TGTGCCAGCAGCGAGGGACTAGCGGGGCTCACAGATACGCAGTATTTT. Its protein is CASSEGLAGLTDTQYF. Drawing the rest from reference TRBV9 and TRBJ2-3, the complete variable domain is DSGVTQTPKHLITATGQRVTLRCSPRSGDLSVYWYQQSLDQGLQFLIQYYNGEERAKGNILERFSAQQFPDLHSELNLSSLELGDSALYFCASSEGLAGLTDTQYFGPGTRLTVL.

This clone was detected a few times. The V gene is TRBV7-3, the J gene TRBJ2-1; TRBD2 is a possible D gene (6 bases). Germline loops: CDR1 SGHTA, CDR2 FQGTGA. With 2 bases removed from V and 7 bases from J, the gap between germline ends came to 9 bases. The CDR3 has 13 amino acids. This chain's CDR3 is CASSLGGENEQFF. Here the CDR3 DNA reads TGTGCCAGCAGCTTAGGAGGGGAGAATGAGCAGTTCTTC.